This is a list of T cell receptor beta chains from one sample in a study of shared clonotypes between healthy human individuals. Measured with immunoSEQ multiplex PCR; TCRdb has only the in-frame clones, and not every one. The sample holds hundreds of thousands of clones, about 76% seen once. Material for sequencing was PBMCs. The receptors originated from a woman between 35 and 50 years old in good health. Some clones in this sample may be carry-over from other donors' samples. Each CDR3 is given with its conserved first and last residue. D genes are given only for firm matches. Clone sizes are given selectively: once, few, many, or a class where the clone is expanded.

TRBJ2-3	-	15	-	TRBV6-5	CASSYQGTSTDTQYF	TGTGCCAGCAGTTACCAGGGAACTAGCACAGATACGCAGTATTTT
TRBJ2-1	-	12	-	TRBV29-1	CSADPVANEQFF	TGCAGCGCCGACCCTGTAGCTAATGAGCAGTTCTTC
TRBJ2-7	-	13	-	TRBV18	CASSPLKVYEQYF	TGTGCCAGCTCACCATTGAAGGTCTACGAGCAGTACTTC
TRBJ2-2	-	15	TRBD2	TRBV7-2	CASSLESGGSGELFF	TGTGCCAGCAGCTTAGAGTCGGGAGGTTCCGGGGAGCTGTTTTTT
TRBJ1-2	-	14	-	TRBV4-2	CASSPLGGEDGYTF	TGTGCCAGCAGCCCATTAGGAGGGGAGGATGGCTACACCTTC
TRBJ2-7	-	13	-	TRBV28	CASSPPRVYEQYF	TGTGCCAGCAGTCCCCCCCGAGTCTACGAGCAGTACTTC
TRBJ2-2	-	15	-	TRBV30	CAWSEPGGYTGELFF	TGTGCCTGGAGTGAACCTGGGGGTTACACCGGGGAGCTGTTTTTT
TRBJ2-5	-	14	TRBD1	TRBV6-1	CASTQGQGRETQYF	TGTGCCAGCACCCAAGGACAGGGTCGGGAGACCCAGTACTTC
TRBJ2-7	-	14	TRBD2	TRBV5-1	CASSIGLDPYEQYF	TGCGCCAGCAGCATCGGACTAGACCCTTACGAGCAGTACTTC
TRBJ2-7	-	14	-	TRBV18	CASSPGRTSYEQYF	TGTGCCAGCTCACCGGGACGGACCTCCTACGAGCAGTACTTC
TRBJ2-2	-	12	-	TRBV29-1	CSVAGVTGELFF	TGCAGCGTCGCAGGGGTCACCGGGGAGCTGTTTTTT
TRBJ1-2	-	13	-	TRBV28	CASNPAGQYGYTF	TGTGCCAGCAATCCCGCGGGGCAGTATGGCTACACCTTC
TRBJ2-5	-	15	-	TRBV6-6	CASSYRGRGRETQYF	TGTGCCAGCAGTTACAGGGGGAGAGGGAGAGAGACCCAGTACTTC
TRBJ1-5	-	13	-	TRBV10-3	CAISESNDQPQHF	TGTGCCATCAGTGAAAGCAACGATCAGCCCCAGCATTTT
TRBJ2-7	-	16	TRBD2	TRBV4-2	CASSQEASGTRYEQYF	TGTGCCAGCAGCCAAGAGGCTAGCGGGACCCGCTACGAGCAGTACTTC
TRBJ2-5	-	13	-	TRBV7-6	CASSFRGEETQYF	TGTGCCAGCAGCTTTCGGGGTGAAGAGACCCAGTACTTC
TRBJ2-2	-	15	-	TRBV9	CASSVIGWGTGELFF	TGTGCCAGCAGCGTAATAGGGTGGGGCACCGGGGAGCTGTTTTTT
TRBJ2-7	-	15	-	TRBV4-3	CASSRSDLNSYEQYF	TGCGCCAGCAGCCGGTCGGACCTGAACTCCTACGAGCAGTACTTC
TRBJ2-1	once	13	-	TRBV9	CASSVGLNNEQFF	TGTGCCAGCAGCGTAGGTCTAAACAATGAGCAGTTCTTC
TRBJ2-5	-	19	TRBD2	TRBV4-1	CASSQLAPLAGGTQETQYF	TGCGCCAGCAGCCAATTGGCGCCTTTAGCGGGAGGGACTCAAGAGACCCAGTACTTC
TRBJ2-2	-	16	-	TRBV7-7	CASSLGTGEGTGELFF	TGTGCCAGCAGCTTAGGGACGGGAGAGGGGACCGGGGAGCTGTTTTTT
TRBJ2-5	-	14	TRBD1	TRBV11-3	CASSPHRGLGTQYF	TGTGCCAGCAGCCCCCACAGGGGGTTGGGGACCCAGTACTTC
TRBJ1-1	-	14	TRBD1	TRBV28	CASSLRGPGTEAFF	TGTGCCAGCAGTTTAAGGGGGCCGGGCACTGAAGCTTTCTTT
TRBJ2-5	-	14	-	TRBV7-9	CASGETGPRETQYF	TGTGCCAGCGGTGAGACCGGGCCGCGGGAGACCCAGTACTTC
TRBJ1-1	-	14	-	TRBV28	CASSLGGWGNEAFF	TGTGCCAGCAGTTTGGGTGGTTGGGGGAATGAAGCTTTCTTT
TRBJ1-3	-	18	-	TRBV9	CASSVEGGGVTSGNTIYF	TGTGCCAGCAGCGTAGAGGGGGGAGGGGTAACCTCTGGAAACACCATATATTTT
TRBJ2-7	few	14	-	TRBV28	CASSLGGLTYEQYF	TGTGCCAGCAGTTTAGGGGGCCTGACCTACGAGCAGTACTTC
TRBJ2-1	-	13	-	TRBV7-2	CASSSELNNEQFF	TGTGCCAGCAGCTCAGAATTAAACAATGAGCAGTTCTTC
TRBJ1-1	-	13	-	TRBV5-1	CASSFFSPAEAFF	TGCGCCAGCAGCTTTTTCTCCCCTGCTGAAGCTTTCTTT
TRBJ1-6	-	13	-	TRBV10-3	CASGSGDGSPLHF	TGTGCCTCTGGGTCAGGGGACGGATCACCCCTCCACTTT
TRBJ2-6	-	16	-	TRBV7-9	CASSLGHTSGANVLTF	TGTGCCAGCAGCTTAGGGCACACCTCTGGGGCCAACGTCCTGACTTTC
TRBJ2-3	-	13	TRBD1	TRBV7-9	CASSYMDRDGQYF	TGTGCCAGCAGCTACATGGACAGGGATGGGCAGTATTTT
TRBJ2-7	once	16	TRBD2	TRBV19	CASSTGGLAGGYEQYF	TGTGCCAGTAGTACGGGAGGACTAGCGGGAGGGTACGAGCAGTACTTC
TRBJ2-3	-	12	-	TRBV2	CASSSRGGAQYF	TGTGCCAGCAGTAGCCGGGGTGGGGCGCAGTATTTT
TRBJ1-1	-	12	-	TRBV10-3	CAIRSGNTEAFF	TGTGCCATCAGGTCGGGGAACACTGAAGCTTTCTTT
TRBJ1-2	-	13	TRBD1	TRBV19	CASNGQGAVGYTF	TGTGCCAGTAACGGACAGGGGGCTGTTGGCTACACCTTC
TRBJ1-4	-	16	-	TRBV6-1	CASSERAGEGSEKLFF	TGTGCAAGCAGTGAAAGAGCGGGGGAAGGAAGTGAAAAACTGTTTTTT
TRBJ1-5	-	16	-	TRBV4-1	CASSHAGWGQNQPQHF	TGCGCCAGCAGCCACGCCGGCTGGGGGCAGAATCAGCCCCAGCATTTT
TRBJ2-5	-	14	-	TRBV5-1	CASSVQGGEETQYF	TGCGCCAGCAGCGTACAGGGTGGGGAAGAGACCCAGTACTTC
TRBJ2-7	-	11	-	TRBV7-9	CASSAAYEQYF	TGTGCCAGCAGCGCGGCTTACGAGCAGTACTTC
TRBJ1-5	-	15	-	TRBV5-4	CASSLNSYSNQPQHF	TGTGCCAGCAGCTTGAACAGTTATAGCAATCAGCCCCAGCATTTT
TRBJ1-5	-	18	-	TRBV18	CASSPRGPGRASNQPQHF	TGTGCCAGCTCACCCCGCGGACCAGGTAGGGCCTCCAATCAGCCCCAGCATTTT
TRBJ1-2	once	13	TRBD1	TRBV5-1	CASSFAGGEGYTF	TGCGCCAGCAGCTTTGCAGGGGGCGAGGGCTACACCTTC
TRBJ2-7	-	17	TRBD2	TRBV5-4	CASSHTRRLAGVYEQYF	TGTGCCAGCAGCCACACGCGGCGACTAGCGGGAGTTTACGAGCAGTACTTC
TRBJ1-5	-	12	-	TRBV28	CASSLRGQPQHF	TGTGCCAGCAGCCTCCGCGGTCAGCCCCAGCATTTT
TRBJ2-7	-	13	-	TRBV6-6	CASKLGSSYEQYF	TGTGCCAGCAAACTCGGTAGCTCCTACGAGCAGTACTTC
TRBJ1-4	-	14	TRBD1	TRBV7-9	CASHRGATNEKLFF	TGTGCCAGCCACAGGGGCGCAACTAATGAAAAACTGTTTTTT
TRBJ1-5	-	14	-	TRBV27	CASSFNSGDQPQHF	TGTGCCAGCAGTTTCAATTCAGGGGATCAGCCCCAGCATTTT
TRBJ1-1	once	13	-	TRBV19	CASSLLMNTEAFF	TGTGCCAGTAGTCTCCTTATGAACACTGAAGCTTTCTTT
TRBJ1-2	-	13	-	TRBV7-9	CASSLTGWDGYTF	TGTGCCAGCAGCTTAACGGGTTGGGATGGCTACACCTTC
TRBJ2-3	-	20	-	TRBV4-2	CASSQDQAGQGGLSTDTQYF	TGTGCCAGCAGCCAAGATCAGGCAGGGCAAGGGGGATTGTCCACAGATACGCAGTATTTT
TRBJ1-4	-	15	-	TRBV28	CASSGIQWANEKLFF	TGTGCCAGCAGTGGGATTCAGTGGGCCAATGAAAAACTGTTTTTT
TRBJ1-1	-	13	-	TRBV4-1	CASSQQENTEAFF	TGCGCCAGCAGCCAGCAGGAGAACACTGAAGCTTTCTTT
TRBJ2-7	-	15	-	TRBV5-4	CASSSTYRASYEQYF	TGTGCCAGCAGCTCTACGTACAGGGCCTCCTACGAGCAGTACTTC